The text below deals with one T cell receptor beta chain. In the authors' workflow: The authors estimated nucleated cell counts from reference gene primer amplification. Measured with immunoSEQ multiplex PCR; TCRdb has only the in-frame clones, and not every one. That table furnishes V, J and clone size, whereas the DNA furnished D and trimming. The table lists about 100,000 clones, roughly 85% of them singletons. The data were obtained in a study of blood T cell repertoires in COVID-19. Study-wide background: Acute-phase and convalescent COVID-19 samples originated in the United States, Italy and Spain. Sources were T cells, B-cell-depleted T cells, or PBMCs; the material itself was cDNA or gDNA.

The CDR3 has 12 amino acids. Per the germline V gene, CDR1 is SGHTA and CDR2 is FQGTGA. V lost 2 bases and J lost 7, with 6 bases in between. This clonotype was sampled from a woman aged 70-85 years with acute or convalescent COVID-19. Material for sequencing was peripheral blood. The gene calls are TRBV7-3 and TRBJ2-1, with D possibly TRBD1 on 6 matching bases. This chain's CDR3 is CASSLQGNEQFF. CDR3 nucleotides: TGTGCCAGCAGCTTACAGGGGAATGAGCAGTTCTTC.